The 9 T cell receptor beta chains given below trace back to one sample, sequenced in a study of blood T cell repertoires in COVID-19. Some clones are missing from TCRdb's copy, which holds only in-frame ones; the method was immunoSEQ multiplex PCR. The profile covers 200,000 to 250,000 clones, with roughly 90% appearing a single time and around 6% taken by the ten largest. Sequenced sample: PBMCs or T cells enriched from blood (not recorded which). These receptors were obtained from a woman in her 30s with acute COVID-19.

The rearrangement joins TRBV9 to TRBJ2-5; D might be TRBD1 (5 bases). Trimming took 0 bases from V and 5 from J, leaving 14 bases between them. This CDR3 has 15 amino acids. Germline V gene lookup returns CDR1 SGDLS and CDR2 YYNGEE. CDR3 DNA: TGTGCCAGCAGCGTAGACAAGGACATCTCGGAGACCCAGTACTTC. This encodes CASSVDKDISETQYF.

The sample holds one count of this clone. This chain joins TRBV5-6 and TRBJ2-2, with 10 positions matching TRBD1. V was pared by 2 bases and J by 4 bases, with 5 bases of the junction left unmatched. CDR1 is SGHDT, CDR2 YYEEEE, per germline. This CDR3 is 16 amino acids long. The CDR3 region is CASSFDRDRGTGELFF. DNA of the CDR3: TGTGCCAGCAGCTTTGACCGGGACAGGGGCACCGGGGAGCTGTTTTTT.

This clone has only a few counts. This chain uses TRBV14 with TRBJ2-7; D might be TRBD2 (5 bases). The CDR3 is 14 amino acids. Germline-derived CDR1 and CDR2 are SGHDN and FVKESK. V lost 3 bases and J lost 4, with 13 bases in between. This chain's CDR3 is CASSQTGGPYEQYF. The CDR3 nucleotides read TGTGCCAGCAGCCAGACGGGCGGGCCATACGAGCAGTACTTC. Combining the CDR3 with reference TRBV14 and TRBJ2-7 gives the whole variable domain EAGVTQFPSHSVIEKGQTVTLRCDPISGHDNLYWYRRVMGKEIKFLLHFVKESKQDESGMPNNRFLAERTGGTYSTLKVQPAELEDSGVYFCASSQTGGPYEQYFGPGTRLTVT.

V usage is TRBV28 and J usage is TRBJ2-7; the D is unclear. This CDR3 has 15 residues. Per germline, CDR1 MDHEN and CDR2 SYDVKM. V shed 2 bases and J shed 7 bases, with 18 bases lying between them. The CDR3 region is CASSLVGPSRREQYF. Written as DNA, the CDR3 is TGTGCCAGCAGTTTAGTCGGTCCCTCGCGCCGGGAGCAGTACTTC.

The rearrangement links TRBV9 to TRBJ2-1; 12 bases are a match to TRBD2. The J segment lost 4 bases and the V segment lost 3 bases, leaving 5 bases of the junction unmatched. Germline V gives CDR1 SGDLS, CDR2 YYNGEE. The CDR3 runs to 16 residues. The CDR3 loop reads CASSGILAGGYNEQFF. Written as DNA, the CDR3 is TGTGCCAGCAGCGGTATCCTAGCGGGGGGGTACAATGAGCAGTTCTTC.

Points on this clone: Compared with germline, one end of the junction differs, possibly owing to a read error. The chain employs TRBV12-3 or TRBV12-4 and TRBJ2-4; perhaps TRBD2 as D (6 bases). The CDR3 sequence is 12 residues long. For the CDR3, the DNA is TGTGCCAGCAGTCTAGCGACTAACATTCAGTACTTC. This translates into CASSLATNIQYF.

The chain is built from TRBV5-8 and TRBJ1-2; 12 bases are a match to TRBD1. J was trimmed by 2 bases and V by 4 bases; bases with no gene match: 6. The CDR3 contains 16 residues. CDR1 and CDR2 (germline): SGHTS, YDEGEE. This CDR3 is CASSPGQGAENYGYTF. CDR3 nucleotides: TGTGCCAGCAGCCCGGGACAGGGGGCAGAAAACTATGGCTACACCTTC.

The chain joins TRBV5-1 to TRBJ1-4; 7 bases fit TRBD1. There are 14 residues in the CDR3. Germline-derived CDR1 and CDR2 are SGHRS and YFSETQ. J gave up 3 bases and V 4 bases, and 3 bases lay outside the gene matches. CDR3 amino acids: CASSNDRANEKLFF. The CDR3 DNA reads TGCGCCAGCAGCAATGACAGGGCTAATGAAAAACTGTTTTTT.

The rearrangement uses TRBV27 and TRBJ1-2, with D possibly TRBD1 on 6 matching bases. The CDR3 is 15 amino acids. The germline V gene encodes CDR1 MNHEY and CDR2 SMNVEV (reference sequence). Trimming shortened V by 6 bases and J by 7 bases, and 21 bases separated the two germline ends. CDR3 nucleotides: TGTGCCAGCAGACAGGAGGCCGGGGGCGGGGGTGGCTACACCTTC. It translates to CASRQEAGGGGGYTF.